A single sample gave rise to the 3 T cell receptor beta chains below, sequenced in a study of blood T cell repertoires in COVID-19. Libraries were prepared by immunoSEQ multiplex PCR; TCRdb keeps only in-frame clonotypes and omits some of them. The table records nearly 70,000 clones, about 91% of them present only once. Specimen: peripheral blood. Receptors originate from a woman in her 70s with acute or convalescent COVID-19.

The gene calls are TRBV6-5 and TRBJ2-7; weak D call: TRBD1 (6 bases). The CDR3 runs 14 residues. With 5 bases removed from V and 5 bases from J, the gap between germline ends came to 16 bases. CDR1 MNHEY and CDR2 SVGAGI come from the germline V gene. CDR3 in DNA: TGTGCCAGCAGTCCCAGGGGATTCTTGGACGAGCAGTACTTC. Amino acid sequence: CASSPRGFLDEQYF.

V and J are TRBV7-2 and TRBJ2-5; no reliable D call. The CDR3 covers 14 residues. The germline V gene encodes CDR1 SGHTA and CDR2 FQGNSA. V dropped 2 bases and J dropped 3 bases, with 10 bases sitting between them. CDR3 coding DNA: TGTGCCAGCAGCTTAAACTCGATTAAAGAGACCCAGTACTTC. Protein product: CASSLNSIKETQYF.

The chain has TRBV30 and TRBJ1-2; TRBD1 might be the D (5 bases). Germline V gene sequence: CDR1 GTSNPN, CDR2 SVGIG (reference sequence). The CDR3 is made up of 13 amino acids. Trimming took off 0 bases at V and 7 bases at J, with 12 bases between the two ends. CDR3 region: CAWSVGGTGGYTF. DNA of the CDR3: TGTGCCTGGAGTGTGGGGGGAACGGGTGGCTACACCTTC.